One and the same sample provided the 9 T cell receptor beta chains below, sequenced in a study of identical twins. One entry per CDR3 protein, called by TCRdb with MiXCR from the 5' RACE reads. The repertoire holds fewer than 650,000 distinct CDR3 sequences, with around a tenth as singletons. The same specimen was also included in a second study, on yellow fever vaccine responses in identical twins.

Sequences were obtained from PBMCs. The origin of the receptors is a young woman in good health.

This clonotype showed up many times. V usage is TRBV6-5 and J usage is TRBJ1-2; 10 bases agree with TRBD1. Germline V CDR1 and CDR2: MNHEY, SVGAGI. CDR3 length: 12 amino acids. With V trimmed by 9 bases and J by 7 bases, 5 bases remained unmatched. CDR3 region: CASLGQGFGYTF. The CDR3 region has the DNA TGTGCCAGTCTGGGACAGGGGTTTGGCTACACCTTC.

About this clonotype itself: An end of the junction differs from the germline gene, which may be a read error. The CDR3 here is CSVVTENQETLYF. The DNA for the CDR3 is TGCAGCGTCGTGACAGAAAACCAAGAGACCCTGTACTTC. This rearrangement joins TRBV29-1 to TRBJ2-5; perhaps TRBD1 as D (5 bases). The germline V gene has CDR1 SQVTM and CDR2 ANQGSEA. This CDR3 is 13 amino acids long.

This clonotype came up a few times. The rearrangement joins TRBV12-3 or TRBV12-4 to TRBJ1-1; D unclear. The CDR3 runs to 15 residues. Trimming removed 6 bases from V and 0 bases from J, with 14 bases in between. The chain's CDR3 is CASSPYGQLNTEAFF. The CDR3 nucleotides are TGTGCCAGCAGCCCTTACGGGCAGCTGAACACTGAAGCTTTCTTT.

The CDR3 DNA reads TGCGCCAGCAGCCACCAGGTCTCGCGAACAGATACGCAGTATTTT. This translates into CASSHQVSRTDTQYF. The rearrangement joins TRBV4-3 to TRBJ2-3; D remains unclear. The CDR3 contains 15 residues. Germline CDR1 reads LGHNA; CDR2 reads YSLEER. V lost 3 bases, J lost 3 bases, and 13 bases lay in between.

This clonotype was recorded many times. This chain connects TRBV20-1 to TRBJ2-3; D not resolved. From germline, CDR1 is DFQATT and CDR2 SNEGSKA (reference sequence). V was cut by 1 base and J by 3 bases, with 14 bases left in between. CDR3 size: 15 residues. CDR3 loop: CSARVGYSKTDTQYF. The DNA for the CDR3 is TGCAGTGCTAGAGTTGGCTATTCAAAAACAGATACGCAGTATTTT.

The rearrangement uses TRBV7-2 and TRBJ2-2; D not certain. Per germline, CDR1 SGHTA and CDR2 FQGNSA. V was clipped by 0 bases and J by 4 bases, with 6 bases between them. The CDR3 sequence is 14 residues long. CDR3 nucleotides: TGTGCCAGCAGCTTAGCGACCTCCACCGGGGAGCTGTTTTTT. This gives the protein CASSLATSTGELFF.

This clonotype occurred many times. The genes are TRBV20-1 and TRBJ2-7; no firm D call. CDR1 is DFQATT, CDR2 SNEGSKA, per germline (reference sequence). The CDR3 spans 13 residues. Trimming pared 3 bases from V and 0 bases from J, leaving 9 bases between. Written as DNA, the CDR3 is TGCAGTGCTAGTTCGCCGAGCTCCTACGAGCAGTACTTC. Its protein is CSASSPSSYEQYF.

CDR3 sequence reads: CASMQQGAYLRNTEAFF. In DNA form, the CDR3 reads TGTGCCAGCATGCAACAGGGGGCGTATCTGCGGAACACTGAAGCTTTCTTT. This chain uses TRBV28 with TRBJ1-1; 9 positions agree with TRBD1. The junction had 13 bases not matched to a gene; V was cut back by 7 bases and J by 1 base. CDR1 MDHEN and CDR2 SYDVKM come from the germline V gene. This CDR3 region has 17 residues.

This rearrangement joins TRBV6-1 to TRBJ2-3, with TRBD2 matching over 8 bases. Germline V gene lookup returns CDR1 MNHNS and CDR2 SASEGT. This CDR3 is 15 amino acids long. The ends lost 5 bases at V and 5 bases at J; junction bases unmatched: 9. CDR3 sequence (DNA): TGTGCCAGCAGTAGCGGGGGACGCCCGGGAGATACGCAGTATTTT. Translated: CASSSGGRPGDTQYF.